The 18 T cell receptor beta chains listed next were all sequenced from one sample in a study of shared clonotypes between healthy human individuals. Naivety among CD8 cells was defined by CD45RO negativity and positive CCR7 selection, thereby excluding terminally differentiated effector memory CD45RA+ cells. Sequencing was performed with immunoSEQ multiplex PCR; in TCRdb, only in-frame clones are kept and a portion is missing. The data show roughly 2,000,000 clones, with about 95% seen just once and more than 0.95% held by the top ten. Input material: naive CD8+ T cells sorted from blood. The source is a man aged 18-30 years in good health.

This clone appeared a few times. The sample holds other DNA sequences that translate to the same CDR3. This sequence joins TRBV29-1 and TRBJ1-1, with D possibly matching TRBD1 (6 bases). The CDR3 has 11 residues. Germline CDR1 is SQVTM and CDR2 is ANQGSEA. V lost 6 bases and J 4 bases, leaving 9 bases between the germline ends. CDR3 nucleotides: TGCAGCGTGGAGGGGGGCACTGAAGCTTTCTTT. Translated: CSVEGGTEAFF.

The genes are TRBV2 and TRBJ2-2, with D possibly matching TRBD1 (7 bases). Germline CDR1 is SNHLY and CDR2 is FYNNEI. Trimming removed 2 bases at V and 5 bases at J, with 12 bases between. This CDR3 is 15 amino acids long. CDR3 DNA sequence: TGTGCCAGCAGTGAATGGGCAGGGGGGACCGGGGAGCTGTTTTTT. Its protein is CASSEWAGGTGELFF.

The sample holds a few counts of this clone. The chain uses TRBV7-9 and TRBJ1-2, with 10 positions matching TRBD1. The ends lost 5 bases at V and 6 bases at J; junction bases unmatched: 9. The CDR3 runs 15 residues. From germline, CDR1 is SEHNR and CDR2 FQNEAQ (reference sequence). The CDR3 DNA is TGTGCCAGCAGCCAGTTTGGACAGGGGGAGGATGGCTACACCTTC. It is translated as CASSQFGQGEDGYTF.

The V call is TRBV7-3, the J call TRBJ1-2; D ambiguous. Per germline, CDR1 SGHTA and CDR2 FQGTGA. The V end lost 2 bases, the J end lost 1 base, and 14 bases lay between the germline ends. The CDR3 is 16 amino acids. CDR3 nucleotide sequence: TGTGCCAGCAGCTTAGGCCCTACGTCGGGTAACTATGGCTACACCTTC. Encoded protein: CASSLGPTSGNYGYTF.

The chain links TRBV5-8 to TRBJ2-2; the match to TRBD2 covers 8 bases. CDR1 and CDR2 from the germline V gene are SGHTS and YDEGEE. The CDR3 spans 17 residues. The V and J ends lost 5 bases and 0 bases, in that order; junction bases with no gene match: 9. The CDR3 is CASRRRAGGTNTGELFF. The CDR3 coding sequence is TGTGCCAGCAGACGGAGGGCGGGGGGCACGAACACCGGGGAGCTGTTTTTT. The whole variable domain, remainder taken from reference TRBV5-8 and TRBJ2-2, is EAGVTQSPTHLIKTRGQQATLRCSPISGHTSVYWYQQALGLGLQFLLWYDEGEERNRGNFPPRFSGRQFPNYSSELNVNALELEDSALYLCASRRRAGGTNTGELFFGEGSRLTVL.

The CDR3 spells CASSQETGPSYGYTF. DNA of the CDR3: TGTGCCAGCAGCCAGGAGACAGGGCCATCATATGGCTACACCTTC. The chain has TRBV14 and TRBJ1-2; the match to TRBD1 covers 7 bases. The CDR3 contains 15 residues. Germline V gene data show CDR1 as SGHDN and CDR2 as FVKESK. The trim removed 3 bases at V and 5 bases at J, leaving 9 bases unmatched.

The chain couples TRBV28 to TRBJ2-1, with D tentatively TRBD1 (5 bases). V shed 5 bases and J shed 6 bases, with 11 bases lying between them. This CDR3 has 13 residues. Germline CDR1 reads MDHEN; CDR2 reads SYDVKM. The chain's CDR3 is CASSLAGFNEQFF. The DNA of the CDR3 is TGTGCCAGCAGTCTCGCAGGGTTCAATGAGCAGTTCTTC.

This clone was found once. The V gene is TRBV9, the J gene TRBJ2-7; unclear D gene. From germline, CDR1 is SGDLS and CDR2 YYNGEE. V was shortened by 0 bases and J by 0 bases, with 16 bases between the two germline ends. The CDR3 totals 17 residues. The CDR3 nucleotides read TGTGCCAGCAGCGTAGGAACGGGCCCCGATTACTCCTACGAGCAGTACTTC. It specifies CASSVGTGPDYSYEQYF.

This sequence joins TRBV27 and TRBJ2-7; TRBD1 might be the D (5 bases). Per the germline V gene, CDR1 is MNHEY and CDR2 is SMNVEV (reference sequence). Trimming stripped 3 bases from V and 5 bases from J, with 11 bases between. The CDR3 length is 13 residues. CDR3 sequence (DNA): TGTGCCAGCAGTTTTTGGTTAGGGGACGAGCAGTACTTC. Protein: CASSFWLGDEQYF.

J is TRBJ2-7 and V is TRBV5-4; no definite D call. The V gene lost 4 bases and the J gene lost 4 bases, with 12 bases spanning the gap. There are 13 residues in the CDR3. The germline V gene encodes CDR1 SGHNT and CDR2 YYREEE (reference sequence). CDR3 nucleotide sequence: TGTGCCAGCAGCACTGGACCAGGATACGAGCAGTACTTC. Protein sequence: CASSTGPGYEQYF.

Here the CDR3 reads CASSKVRVRGRNTEAFF. DNA for the CDR3: TGTGCCAGCAGCAAAGTTCGGGTCAGGGGGCGTAACACTGAAGCTTTCTTT. The chain joins TRBV21-1 to TRBJ1-1; the table calls TRBD1, which could not be checked here. TRBV21-1 is described as a pseudogene. The CDR3 is 17 amino acids.

The rearrangement links TRBV7-9 to TRBJ2-7; TRBD2 might be the D (6 bases). The CDR3 extends over 15 amino acids. The germline V gene has CDR1 SEHNR and CDR2 FQNEAQ (reference sequence). With 3 bases removed from V and 3 bases from J, the gap between germline ends came to 15 bases. The CDR3 nucleotides are TGTGCCAGCAGCTTGGAGGGACCCTCCAACTACGAGCAGTACTTC. It is translated as CASSLEGPSNYEQYF.

To note about this clone: The identical CDR3 is also encoded by other nucleotide sequences in the sample. The rearrangement links TRBV15 to TRBJ1-1; D unclear. Germline CDR1 is LNHNV and CDR2 is YYDKDF (reference sequence). The CDR3 is 12 residues long. V lost 3 bases and J 0 bases, leaving 2 bases between the germline ends. In nucleotides, the CDR3 is TGTGCCACCAGCAGTTTGAACACTGAAGCTTTCTTT. Its protein is CATSSLNTEAFF.

Here the CDR3 reads CASSLMDYEQYF. CDR3 nucleotide sequence: TGTGCCAGCAGCTTGATGGACTACGAGCAGTACTTC. This chain links TRBV11-2 with TRBJ2-7; D remains unclear. Looked up from germline, CDR1 is SGHAT and CDR2 is FQNNGV. The CDR3 sequence is 12 residues long. V lost 3 bases, J lost 3 bases, and 6 bases lay in between.

The J gene is TRBJ2-7, the V gene TRBV30, with TRBD2 as a possible D gene (5 bases). V was cut by 3 bases and J by 3 bases, with 15 bases left in between. CDR1 GTSNPN and CDR2 SVGIG come from the germline V gene (reference sequence). This CDR3 contains 14 residues. DNA for the CDR3: TGTGCCTGGAGACTTCCGGGAACTAACTACGAGCAGTACTTC. It yields the protein CAWRLPGTNYEQYF.

This sequence joins TRBV5-4 and TRBJ1-2, with 12 positions matching TRBD1. This CDR3 is 16 amino acids long. Germline values: CDR1 SGHNT, CDR2 YYREEE (reference sequence). J lost 8 bases, V lost 2 bases, and 10 bases had no gene match. CDR3 loop: CASSFGDRGPLGGYTF. As DNA, the CDR3 is TGTGCCAGCAGCTTTGGGGACAGGGGGCCCTTGGGGGGCTACACCTTC.

This chain joins TRBV5-8 and TRBJ1-2; TRBD1 aligns across 7 bases. The germline gives CDR1 SGHTS, CDR2 YDEGEE. Losses at the gene ends were 3 bases for V and 3 bases for J; bases not matched to a gene: 8. CDR3 length: 15 residues. The CDR3 coding sequence is TGTGCCAGCAGCTCACCAGGGCAGGGGGACTATGGCTACACCTTC. Its protein product is CASSSPGQGDYGYTF.

The CDR3 DNA reads as TGTGCCAGTAATTGGCTAGCGGGAGGGCAAGATATGAACACCGGGGAGCTGTTTTTT. It yields the protein CASNWLAGGQDMNTGELFF. The V gene is TRBV19, the J gene TRBJ2-2; 12 nucleotides match TRBD2. The CDR3 totals 19 residues. Per the germline V gene, CDR1 is LNHDA and CDR2 is SQIVND (reference sequence). The junction had 13 bases not matched to a gene; V was cut back by 7 bases and J by 1 base.